This TCR beta chain was identified in a study of beta chain features in type 1 diabetes. Study as a whole: The samples had 107,917,701 sorted cells examined in all. Study-level results: Diminished insertions and augmented deletions at VDJ junctions characterized type 1 diabetes patients. Sampled from patients, naive, central memory and Treg TCRB repertoires appeared more similar than those sampled from healthy donors. Shortening that was moderate but significant affected the TCRB CDR3s of Type 1 diabetes patients in all four CD4+ subsets.

Isolated RNA was reverse transcribed in full, so expressed TCRB transcripts were sequenced. Data came from immunoSEQ multiplex PCR; TCRdb stores just in-frame clones and leaves some out. The sample contains 250,000 to 350,000 clones, over 12% of which appear only once. CD4+ cells of the naive, central memory, regulatory and stem cell-like memory types were sorted via CD45RO/CCR7/CD25/CD127/CD95/CD27. This clone was counted only a few times. Its antigen remains unknown. V shed 4 bases and J shed 3 bases, with 10 bases lying between them. The CDR3 runs to 13 residues. Germline assignment: CDR1 LNHDA and CDR2 SQIVND (reference sequence).

This sequence was found in a young man with type 1 diabetes. This chain links TRBV19 with TRBJ2-7; the D gene is possibly TRBD1 (6 bases). The sample taken for sequencing was naive CD4+ T cells from blood. In DNA form, the CDR3 reads TGTGCCAGTAGTACCCTACAGGGCTACGAGCAGTACTTC. This encodes CASSTLQGYEQYF.